A single sample is the source of the 3 T cell receptor beta chains below, sequenced in a study of T cells in Graves' hyperthyroidism and ophthalmopathy. Amplified regions were TCR beta CDR3 sequences from RNA transcripts. The HTBI set primed first-round TCR CDR3 RT-PCR. Each CDR3 protein is one row after TCRdb ran MiXCR on the multiplex PCR reads. Among 500,000 to 600,000 distinct CDR3 sequences listed, about 20% were seen once. Source material: blood. The receptor set was obtained from a man in his forties or fifties with Graves' ophthalmopathy.

The chain uses TRBV5-4 and TRBJ1-2; no firm D call. Per the germline V gene, CDR1 is SGHNT and CDR2 is YYREEE (reference sequence). The CDR3 contains 14 residues. Trimming left V 5 bases short and J 2 bases short, with 13 bases between. The DNA of the CDR3 is TGTGCCAGCAGTAAGGCCGGGCCAAACTATGGCTACACCTTC. It translates to CASSKAGPNYGYTF.

This clonotype appeared a few times. The gene calls are TRBV11-2 and TRBJ1-5; TRBD1 is a possible D gene (6 bases). The CDR3 has 19 amino acids. CDR1 SGHAT and CDR2 FQNNGV come from the germline V gene. The germline V and J ends were trimmed by 2 bases and 2 bases, with 22 bases remaining between them. Here the CDR3 DNA reads TGTGCCAGCAGCTTAAGGTCGGGGGCCCCGAGAAGGTGCAATCAGCCCCAGCATTTT. The encoded protein is CASSLRSGAPRRCNQPQHF.

The gene calls are TRBV12-3 or TRBV12-4 and TRBJ1-1, with D possibly being TRBD1 (5 bases). V was cut by 3 bases and J by 4 bases, with 12 bases left in between. The CDR3 totals 14 residues. The DNA of the CDR3 is TGTGCCAGCAGTTTCGGGGGTTGGCGCACTGAAGCTTTCTTT. This encodes CASSFGGWRTEAFF.